This TCR beta chain was captured in a study of CD8+CD57+ T cells in acquired aplastic anemia. Overall study context: An average of roughly 2.9 ug of DNA was obtained from sorted CD4+ and CD8+ cells.

Sequenced patients had shown CD8+CD57+ cell expansion by flow cytometry. This clonotype was detected ten times or more. Genomic DNA constituted the template upon which TCR beta VDJ and CDR3 profiling was performed. A single record per CDR3 protein comes from TCRdb applying MiXCR to the reads. The data hold 200,000 to 300,000 distinct CDR3 sequences, with more than 45% observed a single time. This CDR3 comprises 11 residues. Per the germline V gene, CDR1 is DFQATT and CDR2 is SNEGSKA (reference sequence). V lost 6 bases and J 2 bases, leaving 5 bases between the germline ends. This sequence originates from a human donor with aplastic anemia. V usage is TRBV20-1 and J usage is TRBJ2-1; the D is unclear. Sequencing was done on a sample of sorted CD4+, CD8+, or CD8+CD57+ T cells (not recorded which) from PBMCs. CDR3 in amino acids: CSATPYNEQFF. The CDR3 region has the DNA TGCAGTGCCACACCCTACAATGAGCAGTTCTTC.